Included here is one T cell receptor beta chain sequence, with context. This clone was picked up one time. No cognate antigen has been identified for it. No base qualities exist here, and no much larger clone lies one base off it. One read alone is weak evidence. The protocol used for the library was PCR. Instrument on record: Illumina HiSeq 4000. High-throughput sequencing was used to profile the TCR beta-chain CDR3 region of each patient. As for the original processing: The researchers built a classifier to tell apart papillary thyroid cancer patients with distant metastasis, based on CDR3 differences among clinicopathological groups. To measure repertoire diversity the researchers used the Shannon index, while the Morisita-Horn index served to gauge how similar the tumor and blood repertoires were. The raw public reads went through TCRdb reprocessing: fastp at Q25, MiXCR clone calling, in-frame beta chains kept. In this record, the V and J calls reflect TCRdb's handling and not the investigators' own analysis. The sample table shows roughly 33,000 clones, and 18% are seen once. The top ten hold around 12% of the sample.

The data derive from a study of metastatic and nonmetastatic thyroid tumors (dated by TCRdb to about 2020). Study-wide context: For patients with malignant and with benign thyroid disease, the researchers compared repertoires between peripheral blood samples and tumor or nodule tissue samples.

No patient had received any treatment before thyroid surgery. Using T-cell receptor beta sequencing, the researchers looked back retrospectively at clinical samples from patients, gathered between the early 2010s and the late 2010s. Cut back by 6 bases and 0 bases, the V and J ends lie 9 bases apart. From a lookup of the germline V gene, CDR1 and CDR2 are SGHTA and FQGNSA. The cysteine opens and the phenylalanine closes a CDR3 of 14 amino acids. Of the read, only the CDR3 DNA is kept; its 42 bases are in frame from base 1. Findings and caveats that apply to the study as a whole: In both blood and tumor samples, malignant tumors were reported to have significantly higher TCR beta diversity than benign nodules.

The chain couples TRBV7-2 to TRBJ2-1; a confident D gene designation cannot be given. Sequencing input: blood. This clonotype was sampled from a male donor with papillary thyroid cancer or a benign thyroid nodule (not recorded which). Some clones in this sample may be carry-over from other donors' samples. The nucleotide sequence reads as follows: TGTGCCAGCAGTGGCCATGGCTCCTACAATGAGCAGTTCTTC. The translation is CASSGHGSYNEQFF.